This T cell receptor (beta chain) was retrieved from a study of T cells expressing NK-cell markers. The CDR3 is 18 amino acids. Germline CDR1 is DFQATT and CDR2 is SNEGSKA (reference sequence). For each CDR3 protein, TCRdb gives one entry from its re-call of the 5' RACE reads, without DNA. The sample includes over 250,000 distinct CDR3 sequences. The material sequenced was blood T cells: a sorted CD56 or NKG2C T cell subset, CD4+ or CD8+ T cells, or bulk PBMC T cells (not recorded which). This chain connects TRBV20-1 to TRBJ2-5; the TRBD1 assignment by TCRdb is unverifiable without DNA. This sequence originates from a woman aged 18 to 75 in good health. CDR3 sequence reads: CSARVPGGRPTTKETQYF.